Listed below are T cell receptor beta chains from one sample, sequenced in a study of OX40 agonist ivuxolimab in advanced cancers. Profiled with immunoSEQ multiplex PCR; TCRdb holds only in-frame clones, not every one. There are about 47,000 clones in the sample; 87% occur only once, and 11% to 15% lies in the top ten. This specimen consisted of CD4+ or CD8+ T cells sorted from blood, obtained in a trial of the OX40 agonist ivuxolimab. These receptors all come from an adult with an advanced solid tumor such as melanoma, head and neck, liver or kidney cancer. CDR3s include the opening cysteine and the closing phenylalanine or tryptophan.

v_call	j_call	cdr3_aa
TRBV13	TRBJ1-1	CASSPGGQLNTEAFF
TRBV7-3	TRBJ2-6	CASSLKAGANVLTF
TRBV5-4	TRBJ2-5	CASSSDYSETQYF
TRBV29-1	TRBJ1-4	CSVVVGGAGEKLFF
TRBV30	TRBJ2-5	CAWSRGRETQYF
TRBV28	TRBJ1-1	CASTNFGLRAFF
TRBV7-3	TRBJ2-3	CASSLRGQGGTDTQYF
TRBV19	TRBJ2-3	CASSIDGSGRTDTQYF
TRBV6-4	TRBJ1-1	CASSPGQENTEAFF
TRBV19	TRBJ1-1	CASSIEFEAFF
TRBV13	TRBJ1-2	CASSAGQGSFGYTF
TRBV10-3	TRBJ2-2	CAIRAAGGLTGELFF
TRBV5-1	TRBJ2-1	CASSLIASNNEQFF
TRBV5-1	TRBJ2-5	CASSLVASGSVWETQYF
TRBV9	TRBJ2-7	CASSVSASGREAGEQYF
TRBV27	TRBJ2-1	CASSLPGNYNEQFF
TRBV19	TRBJ2-7	CASSIVGRVSPAYESIFSYEQYF
TRBV9	TRBJ2-7	CASSVEGRGGYEQYF
TRBV19	TRBJ1-4	CASQTLLAGNEKLFF
TRBV28	TRBJ2-7	CASSWSGPPSYEQYF
TRBV13	TRBJ2-7	CASSSTGDLVKEQYF
TRBV7-2	TRBJ2-5	CASSLEWATQETQYF
TRBV11-2	TRBJ2-1	CASSLNNRGVYNEQFF
TRBV2	TRBJ1-4	CASIINEKLFF
TRBV7-3	TRBJ2-7	CASSYGNTYEQYF
TRBV5-1	TRBJ2-3	CASSQSTDTQYF